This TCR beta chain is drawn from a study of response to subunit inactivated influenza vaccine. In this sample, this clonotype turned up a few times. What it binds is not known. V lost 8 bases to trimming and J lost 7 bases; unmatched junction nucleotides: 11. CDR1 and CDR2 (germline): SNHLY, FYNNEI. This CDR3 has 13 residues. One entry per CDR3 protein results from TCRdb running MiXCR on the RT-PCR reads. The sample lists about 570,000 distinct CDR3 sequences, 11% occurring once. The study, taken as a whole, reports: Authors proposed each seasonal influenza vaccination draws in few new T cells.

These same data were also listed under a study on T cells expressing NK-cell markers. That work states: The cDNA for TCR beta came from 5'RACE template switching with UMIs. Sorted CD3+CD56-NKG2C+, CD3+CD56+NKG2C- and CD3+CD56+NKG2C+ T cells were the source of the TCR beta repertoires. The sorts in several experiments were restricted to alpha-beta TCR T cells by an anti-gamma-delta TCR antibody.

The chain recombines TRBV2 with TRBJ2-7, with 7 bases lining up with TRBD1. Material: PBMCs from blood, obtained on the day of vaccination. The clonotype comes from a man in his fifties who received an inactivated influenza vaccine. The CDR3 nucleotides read TGTGCCAGCCGTACCGGGGCAGGGGGTGAGCAGTACTTC. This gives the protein CASRTGAGGEQYF.